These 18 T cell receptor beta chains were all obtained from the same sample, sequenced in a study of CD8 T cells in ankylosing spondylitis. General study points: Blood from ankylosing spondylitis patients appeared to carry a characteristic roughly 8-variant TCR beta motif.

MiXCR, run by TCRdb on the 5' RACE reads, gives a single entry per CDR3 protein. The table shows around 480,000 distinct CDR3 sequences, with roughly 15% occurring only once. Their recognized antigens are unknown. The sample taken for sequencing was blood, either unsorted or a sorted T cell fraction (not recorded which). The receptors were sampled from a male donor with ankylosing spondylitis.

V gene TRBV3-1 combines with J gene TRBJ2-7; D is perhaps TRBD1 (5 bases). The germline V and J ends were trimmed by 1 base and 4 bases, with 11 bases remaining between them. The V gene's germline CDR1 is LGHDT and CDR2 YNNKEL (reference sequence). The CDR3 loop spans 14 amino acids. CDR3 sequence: CASSQGQIIYEQYF. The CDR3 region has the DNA TGTGCCAGCAGCCAAGGACAGATAATTTACGAGCAGTACTTC.

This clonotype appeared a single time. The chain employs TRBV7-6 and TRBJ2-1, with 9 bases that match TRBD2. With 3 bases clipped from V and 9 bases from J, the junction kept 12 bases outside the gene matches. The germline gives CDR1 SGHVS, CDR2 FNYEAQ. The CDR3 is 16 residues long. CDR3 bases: TGTGCCAGCAGCTTTAGCTGGACTAGCGCTGACGGTGAGCAGTTCTTC. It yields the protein CASSFSWTSADGEQFF.

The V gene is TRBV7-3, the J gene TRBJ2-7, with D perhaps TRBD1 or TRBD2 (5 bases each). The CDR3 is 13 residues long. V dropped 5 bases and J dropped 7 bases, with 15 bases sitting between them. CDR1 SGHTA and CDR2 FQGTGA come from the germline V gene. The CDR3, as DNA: TGTGCCAGCAGCCAGAGGGACGGTCGGGAGCAGTACTTC. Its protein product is CASSQRDGREQYF. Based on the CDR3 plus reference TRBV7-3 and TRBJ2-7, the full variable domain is GAGVSQTPSNKVTEKGKYVELRCDPISGHTALYWYRQSLGQGPEFLIYFQGTGAADDSGLPNDRFFAVRPEGSVSTLKIQRTERGDSAVYLCASSQRDGREQYFGPGTRLTVT.

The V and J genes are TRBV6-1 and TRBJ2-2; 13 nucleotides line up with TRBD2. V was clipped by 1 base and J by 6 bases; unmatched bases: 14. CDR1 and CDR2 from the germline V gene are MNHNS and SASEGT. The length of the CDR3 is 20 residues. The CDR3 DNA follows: TGTGCCAGCAGTGAAGTCGGTGGTACTAGCGGGAGGGGGGGGCCCGGGGAGCTGTTTTTT. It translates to CASSEVGGTSGRGGPGELFF.

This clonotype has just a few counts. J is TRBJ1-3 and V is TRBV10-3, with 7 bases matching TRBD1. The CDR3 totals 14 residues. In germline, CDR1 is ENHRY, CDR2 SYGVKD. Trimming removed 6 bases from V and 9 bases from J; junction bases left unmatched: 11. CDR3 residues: CAIRRDRDGGTIYF. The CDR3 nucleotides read TGTGCCATCAGAAGAGACAGGGACGGCGGCACCATATATTTT.

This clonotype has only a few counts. CDR3 coding DNA: TGTGCCAGCAGTGTGGACAGGGGCTATGGCTACACCTTC. As protein: CASSVDRGYGYTF. This sequence joins TRBV6-1 and TRBJ1-2; 9 bases agree with TRBD1. The CDR3 is 13 residues long. Trimming cost V 4 bases and J 4 bases; bases outside gene matches: 1. Germline V gives CDR1 MNHNS, CDR2 SASEGT.

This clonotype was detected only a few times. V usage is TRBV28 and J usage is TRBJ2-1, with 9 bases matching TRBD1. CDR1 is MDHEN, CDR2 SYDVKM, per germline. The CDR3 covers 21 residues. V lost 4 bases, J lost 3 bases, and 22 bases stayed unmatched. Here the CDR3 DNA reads TGTGCCAGCAGTTCCATAACCGGGACAGGGAAAGGCACAAGGGGCTACAATGAGCAGTTCTTC. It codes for CASSSITGTGKGTRGYNEQFF.

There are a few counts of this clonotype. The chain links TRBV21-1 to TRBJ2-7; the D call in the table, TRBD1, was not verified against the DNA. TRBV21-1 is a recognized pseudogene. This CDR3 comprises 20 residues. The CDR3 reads CASSNLPGQGICGNNYEQYF. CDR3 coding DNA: TGTGCCAGCAGCAACCTTCCCGGACAGGGAATTTGTGGAAACAACTACGAGCAGTACTTC.

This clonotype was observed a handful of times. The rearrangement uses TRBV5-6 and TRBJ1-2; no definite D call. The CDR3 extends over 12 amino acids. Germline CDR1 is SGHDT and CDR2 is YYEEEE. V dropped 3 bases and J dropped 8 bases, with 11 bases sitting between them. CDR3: CASSSTDRGYTF. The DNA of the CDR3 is TGTGCCAGCAGCTCCACGGATCGGGGCTACACCTTC.

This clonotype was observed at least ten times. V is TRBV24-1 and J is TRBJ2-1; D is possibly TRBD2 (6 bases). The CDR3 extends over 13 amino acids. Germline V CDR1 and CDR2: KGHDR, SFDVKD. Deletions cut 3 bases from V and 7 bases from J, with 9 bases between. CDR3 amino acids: CATSDTSTNEQFF. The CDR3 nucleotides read TGTGCCACCAGTGATACTAGCACAAATGAGCAGTTCTTC.

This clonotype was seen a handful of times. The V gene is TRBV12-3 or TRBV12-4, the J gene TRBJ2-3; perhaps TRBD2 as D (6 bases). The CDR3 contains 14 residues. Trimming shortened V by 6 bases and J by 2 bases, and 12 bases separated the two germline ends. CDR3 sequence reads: CASSPGLTTDTQYF. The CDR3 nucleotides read TGTGCCAGCAGCCCGGGACTCACCACAGATACGCAGTATTTT.

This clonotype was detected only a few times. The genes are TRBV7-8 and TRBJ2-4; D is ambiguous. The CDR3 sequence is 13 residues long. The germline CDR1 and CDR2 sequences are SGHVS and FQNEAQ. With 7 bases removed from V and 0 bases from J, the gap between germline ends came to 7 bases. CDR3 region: CASTSAAKNIQYF. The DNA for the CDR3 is TGTGCCAGCACCTCAGCAGCCAAAAACATTCAGTACTTC.

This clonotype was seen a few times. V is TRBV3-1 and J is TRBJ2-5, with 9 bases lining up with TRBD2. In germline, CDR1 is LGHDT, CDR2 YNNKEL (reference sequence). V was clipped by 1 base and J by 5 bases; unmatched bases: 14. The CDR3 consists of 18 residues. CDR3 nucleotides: TGTGCCAGCAGCCAAGGGGGGAGGGCTAGCGGGGAGTTGGAGACCCAGTACTTC. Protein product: CASSQGGRASGELETQYF.

The CDR3 region has the DNA TGTGCCAGCAGTCGGGGGACCAGGTTCCGTTTGGACACTGAAGCTTTCTTT. Encoded protein: CASSRGTRFRLDTEAFF. The chain is built from TRBV12-3 or TRBV12-4 and TRBJ1-1, with D possibly TRBD1 on 5 matching bases. V was trimmed by 5 bases and J by 3 bases, leaving 22 bases between them. The CDR3 spans 17 residues.

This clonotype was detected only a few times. The CDR3 sequence is CASNPTGMTYEQYF. CDR3 sequence (DNA): TGCGCCAGCAACCCGACAGGGATGACCTACGAGCAGTACTTC. The gene calls are TRBV5-1 and TRBJ2-7, with TRBD1 identical over 7 bases. Per germline, CDR1 SGHRS and CDR2 YFSETQ. V lost 6 bases and J lost 2; bases outside the gene matches: 8. The CDR3 has 14 amino acids.

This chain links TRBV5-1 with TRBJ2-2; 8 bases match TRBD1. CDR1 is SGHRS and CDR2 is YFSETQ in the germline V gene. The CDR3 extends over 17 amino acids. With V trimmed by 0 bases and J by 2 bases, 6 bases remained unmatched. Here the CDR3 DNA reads TGCGCCAGCAGCTTGGTAACAGGACAGGGAAACACCGGGGAGCTGTTTTTT. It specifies CASSLVTGQGNTGELFF.

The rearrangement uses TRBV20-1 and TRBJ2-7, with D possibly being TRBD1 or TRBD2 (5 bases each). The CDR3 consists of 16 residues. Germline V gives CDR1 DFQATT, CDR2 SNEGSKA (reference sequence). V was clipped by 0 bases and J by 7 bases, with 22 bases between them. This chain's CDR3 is CSARDRVWGGSLEQYF. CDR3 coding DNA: TGCAGTGCTAGAGATCGGGTATGGGGCGGGTCGTTAGAGCAGTACTTC.

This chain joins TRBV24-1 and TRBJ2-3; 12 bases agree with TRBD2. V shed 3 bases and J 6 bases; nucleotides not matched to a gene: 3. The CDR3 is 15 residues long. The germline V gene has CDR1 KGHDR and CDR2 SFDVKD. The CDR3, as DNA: TGTGCCACCAGTGATCTAGCGGGAGGGGGGGATACGCAGTATTTT. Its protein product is CATSDLAGGGDTQYF.